A single sample gave rise to the 16 T cell receptor beta chains below, sequenced in a study of CD8+ T cells in alopecia areata. Extraction of RNA preceded its reverse transcription into cDNA, which served as the sequencing template. The repertoire was sequenced with immunoSEQ multiplex PCR; TCRdb's copy has only in-frame clones and lacks some. The table has about 110,000 clones, roughly 50% seen once. Treatment specified: oral pan-JAK inhibitor, 5-10 mg twice daily. Sequencing was performed on CD8+ T cells sorted from blood, taken at week 24, from a patient treated with tofacitinib. The receptors stem from a human donor with alopecia areata.

A few counts support this clone. This chain uses TRBV6-6 with TRBJ2-1, with D maybe TRBD2 (5 bases). Trimming took 6 bases from V and 0 from J, leaving 12 bases between them. The CDR3 sequence is 15 residues long. Germline assignment: CDR1 MNHNY and CDR2 SVGAGI (reference sequence). In nucleotides, the CDR3 is TGTGCCAGCAGATCACTAGAATCCTCCTACAATGAGCAGTTCTTC. This translates into CASRSLESSYNEQFF.

The rearrangement links TRBV10-3 to TRBJ2-5, with TRBD2 matching 8 bases. CDR3 size: 17 residues. V lost 5 bases to trimming and J lost 6 bases; unmatched junction nucleotides: 17. Germline V gives CDR1 ENHRY, CDR2 SYGVKD. Here the CDR3 DNA reads TGTGCCATCAGTCTCCCGGGGAGCGGGGGAGGACGGAAGACCCAGTACTTC. Protein sequence: CAISLPGSGGGRKTQYF.

This clone appeared once. V is TRBV30 and J is TRBJ1-1, with D hard to call. Between the trimmed V and J ends, which lost 3 bases and 10 bases, there was a span of 9 bases. From germline, CDR1 is GTSNPN and CDR2 SVGIG (reference sequence). The CDR3 runs to 10 residues. This chain's CDR3 is CAWSPERAFF. The CDR3 DNA is TGTGCCTGGAGCCCCGAGCGAGCTTTCTTT.

V gene TRBV29-1 combines with J gene TRBJ2-2, with TRBD1 matching over 11 bases. The germline CDR1 and CDR2 sequences are SQVTM and ANQGSEA. The CDR3 is 14 residues long. V gave up 7 bases and J gave up 3 bases; unmatched junction bases: 4. The DNA for the CDR3 is TGCAGCGCTTCGGGACAGGGGGACACCGGGGAGCTGTTTTTT. Its protein product is CSASGQGDTGELFF.

The J gene is TRBJ2-7, the V gene TRBV11-1; TRBD1 matches at 8 bases. CDR3 length: 17 residues. Germline loops: CDR1 SGHAT, CDR2 FQDESV (reference sequence). V shed 0 bases and J 1 base; nucleotides not matched to a gene: 8. The CDR3: CASSLASWQGASYEQYF. CDR3 nucleotide sequence: TGTGCCAGCAGCTTAGCGTCGTGGCAGGGGGCGTCCTACGAGCAGTACTTC.

This clone came up a few times. The chain couples TRBV5-1 to TRBJ2-7; D unresolved. Germline V gene sequence: CDR1 SGHRS, CDR2 YFSETQ. CDR3 length: 17 residues. The ends were cut back, 4 bases at V and 0 bases at J, with 20 bases in the middle. CDR3 sequence (DNA): TGCGCCAGCAGCCTTGTCTTCCGGACCAAAAGCTCCTACGAGCAGTACTTC. This translates into CASSLVFRTKSSYEQYF.

This chain connects TRBV15 to TRBJ2-5; D possibly uses TRBD1 or TRBD2 (6 bases each). CDR1 is LNHNV and CDR2 is YYDKDF in the germline V gene (reference sequence). Trimming left V 5 bases short and J 5 bases short, with 21 bases between. The CDR3 has 16 amino acids. The CDR3 reads CATSGPLRGVGETQYF. The CDR3 bases are TGTGCCACCAGCGGGCCACTTAGGGGGGTTGGGGAGACCCAGTACTTC.

The chain recombines TRBV25-1 with TRBJ2-5, with D perhaps TRBD1 or TRBD2 (6 bases each). Deletions cut 2 bases from V and 5 bases from J, with 9 bases between. This CDR3 spans 13 amino acids. Germline V gene sequence: CDR1 MGHDK, CDR2 SYGVNS. Here the CDR3 DNA reads TGTGCCAGCAGTGAAGGAGGGGGTGAGACCCAGTACTTC. Encoded protein: CASSEGGGETQYF. Filled out from reference TRBV25-1 and TRBJ2-5, the complete variable domain reads EADIYQTPRYLVIGTGKKITLECSQTMGHDKMYWYQQDPGMELHLIHYSYGVNSTEKGDLSSESTVSRIRTEHFPLTLESARPSHTSQYLCASSEGGGETQYFGPGTRLLVL.

CDR3 nucleotides: TGTGCCAGCAGTGTCCGACTAGCACGAAACACCGGGGAGCTGTTTTTT. It encodes CASSVRLARNTGELFF. The chain employs TRBV6-1 and TRBJ2-2, with TRBD2 matching over 7 bases. The V gene end was trimmed by 4 bases and the J gene end by 2 bases; junction bases not matched to a gene: 7. Germline CDR1 MNHNS, CDR2 SASEGT. The CDR3 sequence is 16 residues long.

This clone has a handful of counts. The chain has TRBV28 and TRBJ2-1; no clear D. The V gene's germline CDR1 is MDHEN and CDR2 SYDVKM. The CDR3 contains 15 residues. Deletions cut 6 bases from V and 0 bases from J, with 12 bases between. The CDR3 nucleotides are TGTGCCAGCAGAATGGACGGAAGCTCCTACAATGAGCAGTTCTTC. Translation: CASRMDGSSYNEQFF.

The chain carries TRBV6-6 and TRBJ1-2; no clear D. The germline V gene encodes CDR1 MNHNY and CDR2 SVGAGI (reference sequence). The ends were cut back, 10 bases at V and 2 bases at J, with 5 bases in the middle. CDR3 length: 10 residues. The CDR3 loop is CATTNYGYTF. The CDR3 DNA sequence: TGTGCCACCACCAACTATGGCTACACCTTC.

The chain joins TRBV29-1 to TRBJ2-2; TRBD1 aligns across 7 bases. The V gene's germline CDR1 is SQVTM and CDR2 ANQGSEA. CDR3 size: 12 residues. Germline trimming cut 3 bases from V and 7 bases from J; bases unmatched to any gene: 2. The CDR3 region has the DNA TGCAGCGTTGAGACAGGGAACGGGGAGCTGTTTTTT. Amino acid sequence: CSVETGNGELFF.

The V call is TRBV29-1, the J call TRBJ1-2, with 7 nucleotides matching TRBD1. V shed 2 bases, J shed 4 bases, and the junction held 4 bases outside the gene matches. The CDR3 contains 13 residues. The germline gives CDR1 SQVTM, CDR2 ANQGSEA. In DNA form, the CDR3 reads TGCAGCGTTGAACAGGGGGGAAGCTATGGCTACACCTTC. As protein: CSVEQGGSYGYTF.

The chain couples TRBV27 to TRBJ2-2; D is possibly TRBD2 (5 bases). The germline gives CDR1 MNHEY, CDR2 SMNVEV (reference sequence). V dropped 8 bases and J dropped 4 bases, with 14 bases sitting between them. CDR3 length: 14 amino acids. CDR3 in amino acids: CASGSVGGTGELFF. In nucleotides, the CDR3 is TGTGCCAGCGGGAGCGTAGGAGGCACCGGGGAGCTGTTTTTT.

The chain is built from TRBV7-9 and TRBJ1-2; D is possibly TRBD1 (5 bases). Germline V gene sequence: CDR1 SEHNR, CDR2 FQNEAQ (reference sequence). With 5 bases removed from V and 4 bases from J, the gap between germline ends came to 14 bases. The CDR3 length is 14 residues. The CDR3 loop reads CASSPSAGGYGYTF. In DNA, the CDR3 is TGTGCCAGCAGCCCCTCCGCGGGGGGCTATGGCTACACCTTC.

The chain combines TRBV5-6 with TRBJ2-1; tentatively, D is TRBD2 (6 bases). The CDR3 has 14 residues. Germline V gene data show CDR1 as SGHDT and CDR2 as YYEEEE. Trimming cost V 0 bases and J 7 bases, with 11 bases left between them. The CDR3 sequence: CASSLVTRENEQFF. CDR3 nucleotides: TGTGCCAGCAGCTTGGTGACTAGAGAAAATGAGCAGTTCTTC.